These T cell receptor beta chains were read from a single sample in a study of shared clonotypes between healthy human individuals. TCRdb's copy holds only in-frame clones and misses some; the assay was immunoSEQ multiplex PCR. The table shows around 2,100,000 clones, with around 96% occurring only once. Sequenced: naive CD8+ T cells sorted from blood. These receptors came from a man aged 18 to 29 in good health. The CDR3 runs from the conserved cysteine through the conserved F or W. Fields, in order: V gene, J gene, D gene, CDR3 length, clone size, CDR3 protein, CDR3 DNA. The D gene is left open where the match is weak. For some rows the clone size is stated as once, few or many, or as a class when expanded; others skip it.

TRBV7-8	TRBJ1-6	.	13	.	CAGQTGSNSPLHF	TGTGCCGGCCAAACAGGGAGCAATTCACCCCTCCACTTT
TRBV19	TRBJ2-1	.	17	.	CASSIDGSVSSYNEQFF	TGTGCCAGTAGTATAGATGGCTCGGTCAGCTCCTACAATGAGCAGTTCTTC
TRBV27	TRBJ2-3	.	16	once	CASSLGGARYTDTQYF	TGTGCCAGCAGTTTAGGCGGCGCGCGCTACACAGATACGCAGTATTTT
TRBV6-9	TRBJ1-3	TRBD1	16	.	CASMGNRGLSGNTIYF	TGTGCCAGCATGGGGAACAGGGGGTTATCTGGAAACACCATATATTTT
TRBV9	TRBJ2-1	TRBD1	15	.	CASSVRDRDYNEQFF	TGTGCCAGCAGCGTCCGGGACAGGGATTACAATGAGCAGTTCTTC
TRBV18	TRBJ2-5	TRBD1	18	.	CASSPQYPGTVYQETQYF	TGTGCCAGCTCACCTCAGTACCCCGGGACAGTGTACCAAGAGACCCAGTACTTC
TRBV30	TRBJ2-3	TRBD2	15	.	CAWSGYREGTDTQYF	TGTGCCTGGAGTGGCTACCGGGAGGGCACAGATACGCAGTATTTT
TRBV15	TRBJ2-1	TRBD1	14	.	CATSTNRGRNEQFF	TGTGCCACCAGCACGAACAGGGGGCGGAATGAGCAGTTCTTC
TRBV28	TRBJ2-7	TRBD1	14	.	CASSPGRGQYEQYF	TGTGCCAGCAGTCCCGGCAGGGGGCAATACGAGCAGTACTTC
TRBV10-2	TRBJ2-7	.	15	.	CASRIPGQGTNEQYF	TGCGCCAGCAGAATACCGGGACAAGGAACCAACGAGCAGTACTTC
TRBV7-2	TRBJ2-5	.	15	.	CASSLATVTQETQYF	TGTGCCAGCAGCTTAGCGACAGTGACCCAAGAGACCCAGTACTTC
TRBV6-6	TRBJ2-3	TRBD1	16	.	CASSFTDRASTDTQYF	TGTGCCAGCAGTTTTACGGACAGGGCAAGCACAGATACGCAGTATTTT
TRBV9	TRBJ2-5	TRBD2	20	.	CASSGPATSGNTPYQETQYF	TGTGCCAGCAGCGGGCCCGCGACTAGCGGAAATACGCCCTACCAAGAGACCCAGTACTTC
TRBV6-6	TRBJ2-2	.	13	.	CAGGLDPGGELFF	TGTGCTGGGGGACTCGACCCGGGCGGGGAGCTGTTTTTT
TRBV7-9	TRBJ2-7	.	18	.	CASSFPTPKMTDNYEQYF	TGTGCCAGCAGCTTCCCTACCCCAAAGATGACAGATAACTACGAGCAGTACTTC
TRBV7-2	TRBJ2-5	.	17	.	CASSLPPQRKSQETQYF	TGTGCCAGCAGCTTACCCCCTCAGCGGAAGTCTCAAGAGACCCAGTACTTC